A selection of T cell receptor beta chains follows, all from one sample in a study of T-cell memory formation after mild COVID-19. TCRdb ran MiXCR on the 5' RACE reads and lists one entry per CDR3 protein. The sample holds fewer than 700,000 distinct CDR3 sequences, 20% to 25% seen once. Sequenced: PBMCs or a T cell subset sorted from them (not recorded which). The origin of the receptors is an adult woman who had mild COVID-19 (a few samples of this study predate the infection). Cell type and time point are not known. CDR3s leave out the opening cysteine and the closing phenylalanine or tryptophan.

v_gene: TRBV7-2
j_gene: TRBJ1-6
CDR3aa: ASSHRQSYNSPLH

v_gene: TRBV5-4
j_gene: TRBJ2-5
CDR3aa: ASSLVGGRSGGKTQY

v_gene: TRBV2
j_gene: TRBJ2-3
CDR3aa: ASSEAWTPHGMY

v_gene: TRBV6-5
j_gene: TRBJ1-1
CDR3aa: ASSPGSPRNTEAF

v_gene: TRBV28
j_gene: TRBJ2-5
CDR3aa: ASSFLGYQETQY

v_gene: TRBV3-1
j_gene: TRBJ2-3
CDR3aa: ASSQVGDTDTQY

v_gene: TRBV24-1
j_gene: TRBJ2-1
CDR3aa: ATSDLSGGAGNEQF

v_gene: TRBV6-6
j_gene: TRBJ2-7
CDR3aa: ASSPGNTYEQY

v_gene: TRBV20-1
j_gene: TRBJ2-3
CDR3aa: SAPRTGMGTDTQY

v_gene: TRBV7-2
j_gene: TRBJ2-1
CDR3aa: ASSFPTGTIIRNEQF

v_gene: TRBV12-3/TRBV12-4
j_gene: TRBJ2-6
CDR3aa: ASSWGQEVSGANVLT

v_gene: TRBV27
j_gene: TRBJ1-2
CDR3aa: ASSPVGVVQGNYRDSVVRGYT

v_gene: TRBV7-2
j_gene: TRBJ2-3
CDR3aa: ASRSGTSVTDTQY

v_gene: TRBV20-1
j_gene: TRBJ1-1
CDR3aa: SARERGENTEAF

v_gene: TRBV7-9
j_gene: TRBJ1-2
CDR3aa: ASSLRGEYGYT